This TCR beta chain was recorded in a study of blood T cell repertoires in COVID-19. Looking at the study overall: PBMCs, B-cell-depleted T cells, or T cells were the source of the cDNA or gDNA that made up the material.

Categorization into cohorts depended on clinical history that participants reported. Looked up from germline, CDR1 is MNHEY and CDR2 is SMNVEV (reference sequence). Trimming cost V 5 bases and J 5 bases, with 18 bases left between them. There are 16 residues in the CDR3. Study processing details: The authors estimated nucleated cell counts from reference gene primer amplification. Assay used: immunoSEQ multiplex PCR; TCRdb lists only in-frame clones, some missing. That table gives V, J and clone size, and the DNA gave D and trimming. The table has 270,000 or so clones, 85% to 90% seen once. The chain is built from TRBV27 and TRBJ2-2, with D possibly matching TRBD2 (5 bases). This sequence was found in a woman in her thirties with acute COVID-19. Sequenced input: PBMCs or T cells enriched from blood (not recorded which). CDR3 region: CASSPTPGIKTGELFF. CDR3 in DNA: TGTGCCAGCAGTCCCACACCCGGGATTAAAACCGGGGAGCTGTTTTTT.